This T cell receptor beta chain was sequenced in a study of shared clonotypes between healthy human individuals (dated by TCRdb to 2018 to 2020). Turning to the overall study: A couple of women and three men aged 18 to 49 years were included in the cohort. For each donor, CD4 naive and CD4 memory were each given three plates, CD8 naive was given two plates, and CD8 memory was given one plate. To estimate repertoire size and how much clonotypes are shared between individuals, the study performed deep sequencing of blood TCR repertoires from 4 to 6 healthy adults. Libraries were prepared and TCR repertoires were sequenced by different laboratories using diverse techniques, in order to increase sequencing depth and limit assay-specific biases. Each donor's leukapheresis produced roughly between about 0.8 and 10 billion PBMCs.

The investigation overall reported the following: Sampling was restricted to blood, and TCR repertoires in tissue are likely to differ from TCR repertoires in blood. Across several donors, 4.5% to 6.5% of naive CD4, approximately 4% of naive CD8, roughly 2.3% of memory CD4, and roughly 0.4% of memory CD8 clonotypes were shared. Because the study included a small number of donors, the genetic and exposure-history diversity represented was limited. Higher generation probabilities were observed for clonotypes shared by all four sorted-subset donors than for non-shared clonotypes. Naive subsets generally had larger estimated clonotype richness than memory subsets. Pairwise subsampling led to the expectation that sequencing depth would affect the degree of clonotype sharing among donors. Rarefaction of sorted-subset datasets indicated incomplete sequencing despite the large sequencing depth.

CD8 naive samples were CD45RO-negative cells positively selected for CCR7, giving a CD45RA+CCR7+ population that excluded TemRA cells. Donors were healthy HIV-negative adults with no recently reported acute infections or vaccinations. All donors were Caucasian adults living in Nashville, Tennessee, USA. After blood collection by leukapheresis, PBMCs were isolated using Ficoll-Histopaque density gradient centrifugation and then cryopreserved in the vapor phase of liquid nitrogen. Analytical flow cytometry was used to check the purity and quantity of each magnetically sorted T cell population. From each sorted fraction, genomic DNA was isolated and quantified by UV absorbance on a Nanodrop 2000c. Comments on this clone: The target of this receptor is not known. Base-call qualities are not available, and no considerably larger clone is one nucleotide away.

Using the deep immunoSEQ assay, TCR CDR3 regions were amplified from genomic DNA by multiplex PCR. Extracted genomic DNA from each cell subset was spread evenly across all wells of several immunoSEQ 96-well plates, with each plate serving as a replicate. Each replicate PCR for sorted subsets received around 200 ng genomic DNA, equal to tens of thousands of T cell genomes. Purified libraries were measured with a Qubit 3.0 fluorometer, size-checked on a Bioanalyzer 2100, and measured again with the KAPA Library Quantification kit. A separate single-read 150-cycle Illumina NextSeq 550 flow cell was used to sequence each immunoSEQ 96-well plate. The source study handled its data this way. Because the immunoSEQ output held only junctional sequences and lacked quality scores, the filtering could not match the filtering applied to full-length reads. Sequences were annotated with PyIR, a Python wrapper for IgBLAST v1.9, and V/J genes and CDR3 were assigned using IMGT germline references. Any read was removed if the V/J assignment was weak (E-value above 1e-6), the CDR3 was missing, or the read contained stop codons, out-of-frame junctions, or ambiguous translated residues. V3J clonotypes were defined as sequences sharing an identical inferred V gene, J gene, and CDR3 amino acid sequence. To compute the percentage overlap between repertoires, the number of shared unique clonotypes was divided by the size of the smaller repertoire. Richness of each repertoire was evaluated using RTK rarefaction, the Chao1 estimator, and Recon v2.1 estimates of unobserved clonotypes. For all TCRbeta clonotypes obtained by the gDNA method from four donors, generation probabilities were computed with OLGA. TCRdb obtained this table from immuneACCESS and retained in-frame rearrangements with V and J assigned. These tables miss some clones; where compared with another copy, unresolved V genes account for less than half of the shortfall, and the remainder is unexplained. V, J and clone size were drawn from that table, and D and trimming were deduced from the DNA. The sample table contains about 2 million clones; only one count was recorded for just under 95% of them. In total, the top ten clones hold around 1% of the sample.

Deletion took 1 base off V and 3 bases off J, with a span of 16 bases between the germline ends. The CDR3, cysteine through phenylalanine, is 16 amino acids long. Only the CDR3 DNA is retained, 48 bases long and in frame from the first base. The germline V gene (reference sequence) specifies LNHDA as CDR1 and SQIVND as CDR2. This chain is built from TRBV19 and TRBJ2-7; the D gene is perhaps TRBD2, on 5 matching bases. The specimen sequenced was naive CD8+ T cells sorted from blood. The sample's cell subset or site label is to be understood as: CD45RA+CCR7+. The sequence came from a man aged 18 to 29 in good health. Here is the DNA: TGTGCCAGTAGTATAGCGGGCGGGCGGGTCCTCTACGAGCAGTACTTC. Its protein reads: CASSIAGGRVLYEQYF.